These T cell receptor beta chains were read from a single sample in a study of blood T cell repertoires in COVID-19. Method: immunoSEQ multiplex PCR; TCRdb's copy keeps in-frame clones and lacks some. The repertoire consists of tens of thousands of clones, with over 75% occurring once and the leading ten covering 6.5% to 10%. Sequencing input: peripheral blood. All receptors derive from a man between 45 and 60 years old with active COVID-19. The CDR3 runs from the conserved cysteine through the conserved F or W. The D gene is left open where the match is weak. A row's size may be missing; if present it is once, few, many or a size class.

d_gene: TRBD1; abundance: -; j_gene: TRBJ2-7; v_gene: TRBV5-4; CDR3nt: TGTGCCAGCAGCAGGGGACAGGGGTCGGACGAGCAGTACTTC; CDR3aa: CASSRGQGSDEQYF
d_gene: TRBD1; abundance: -; j_gene: TRBJ2-7; v_gene: TRBV19; CDR3nt: TGTGCCAGTAGCACCGGGACAGGGGGGGTCTACGAGCAGTACTTC; CDR3aa: CASSTGTGGVYEQYF
d_gene: -; abundance: -; j_gene: TRBJ1-2; v_gene: TRBV6-4; CDR3nt: TGTGCCAGCAGTCCTTCGGGGGTTCAGGGCTACACCTTC; CDR3aa: CASSPSGVQGYTF
d_gene: -; abundance: -; j_gene: TRBJ1-4; v_gene: TRBV25-1; CDR3nt: TGTGCCAGCAGTGAATTCAGGGCCGCTAATGAAAAACTGTTTTTT; CDR3aa: CASSEFRAANEKLFF
d_gene: -; abundance: -; j_gene: TRBJ1-2; v_gene: TRBV4-3; CDR3nt: TGCGCCAGCAGCCAAGCTATTCAGGCTTCGGGAGGCTACACCTTC; CDR3aa: CASSQAIQASGGYTF
d_gene: TRBD1; abundance: -; j_gene: TRBJ1-5; v_gene: TRBV4-3; CDR3nt: TGCGCCAGCAGCCAAGATATCAGGGGCAGGGGGCTTCAGCCCCAGCATTTT; CDR3aa: CASSQDIRGRGLQPQHF
d_gene: -; abundance: -; j_gene: TRBJ1-5; v_gene: TRBV19; CDR3nt: TGTGCCAGTAGCAAGTGGGGACATAGCAATCAGCCCCAGCATTTT; CDR3aa: CASSKWGHSNQPQHF
d_gene: -; abundance: -; j_gene: TRBJ2-1; v_gene: TRBV29-1; CDR3nt: TGCAGCGTTGCCAAATCCTCCTACAATGAGCAGTTCTTC; CDR3aa: CSVAKSSYNEQFF
d_gene: TRBD1; abundance: -; j_gene: TRBJ1-1; v_gene: TRBV5-1; CDR3nt: TGCGCCAGCAGCCCGGATGGACAGGGACGGAACACTGAAGCTTTCTTT; CDR3aa: CASSPDGQGRNTEAFF
d_gene: TRBD2; abundance: -; j_gene: TRBJ2-3; v_gene: TRBV4-3; CDR3nt: TGCGCCAGCAGCTCGATAACCAGCGGGAGTATCCATACGCAGTATTTT; CDR3aa: CASSSITSGSIHTQYF
d_gene: TRBD1; abundance: -; j_gene: TRBJ1-2; v_gene: TRBV6-5; CDR3nt: TGTGCCAGCAATACGGCCGGGACAGGGAACTATGGCTACACCTTC; CDR3aa: CASNTAGTGNYGYTF
d_gene: TRBD1; abundance: -; j_gene: TRBJ1-2; v_gene: TRBV6-1; CDR3nt: TGTGCCAGCAGTGAAAGACAGGGGGAATTCAGAAACTATGGCTACACCTTC; CDR3aa: CASSERQGEFRNYGYTF
d_gene: -; abundance: -; j_gene: TRBJ2-3; v_gene: TRBV2; CDR3nt: TGTGCCAGTACACCCGGGACACTCAGCACAGATACGCAGTATTTT; CDR3aa: CASTPGTLSTDTQYF
d_gene: -; abundance: -; j_gene: TRBJ2-1; v_gene: TRBV6-2/TRBV6-3; CDR3nt: TGTGCCAGCAGTTACTCAGAAGTAACTGTTGAGCAGTTCTTC; CDR3aa: CASSYSEVTVEQFF
d_gene: TRBD1; abundance: -; j_gene: TRBJ2-7; v_gene: TRBV4-2; CDR3nt: TGTGCCAGCAGCCTGCGGGGACAGGGGTTCTACGAGCAGTACTTC; CDR3aa: CASSLRGQGFYEQYF
d_gene: TRBD2; abundance: -; j_gene: TRBJ2-7; v_gene: TRBV25-1; CDR3nt: TGTGCCAGCAGTGAAGGTCGCGCGGGGGGGCCCGAGGAGCAGTACTTC; CDR3aa: CASSEGRAGGPEEQYF
d_gene: -; abundance: -; j_gene: TRBJ2-3; v_gene: TRBV11-2; CDR3nt: TGTGCCAGCAGCTTAGCGGGTCTCACAGATACGCAGTATTTT; CDR3aa: CASSLAGLTDTQYF
d_gene: TRBD1; abundance: -; j_gene: TRBJ2-7; v_gene: TRBV5-1; CDR3nt: TGCGCCAGCAGCAGAGGAGGACAGGGGGAAGAGAAGCAGTACTTC; CDR3aa: CASSRGGQGEEKQYF
d_gene: -; abundance: -; j_gene: TRBJ2-7; v_gene: TRBV5-6; CDR3nt: TGTGCCAGCAGCCTGGCGAGGAGCTCCTACGAGCAGTACTTC; CDR3aa: CASSLARSSYEQYF
d_gene: -; abundance: -; j_gene: TRBJ1-2; v_gene: TRBV7-9; CDR3nt: TGTGCCAGCAGCTTTGGGTCAGAGGGGGTCACCTTC; CDR3aa: CASSFGSEGVTF
d_gene: -; abundance: -; j_gene: TRBJ1-5; v_gene: TRBV19; CDR3nt: TGTGCCAGTAGTATCCTAACAGGGAGTCAGCCCCAGCATTTT; CDR3aa: CASSILTGSQPQHF
d_gene: -; abundance: -; j_gene: TRBJ2-1; v_gene: TRBV25-1; CDR3nt: TGTGCCAGCAGCCCTCAGGGGTCCTACAATGAGCAGTTCTTC; CDR3aa: CASSPQGSYNEQFF
d_gene: TRBD2; abundance: -; j_gene: TRBJ2-7; v_gene: TRBV7-9; CDR3nt: TGTGCCAGCAGCCCCCCGGGGACTAGCTACGAGCAGTACTTC; CDR3aa: CASSPPGTSYEQYF
d_gene: -; abundance: -; j_gene: TRBJ1-5; v_gene: TRBV6-5; CDR3nt: TGTGCCAGCAGTCGCGACAGGTCTCAGCATTTT; CDR3aa: CASSRDRSQHF
d_gene: TRBD1; abundance: -; j_gene: TRBJ1-5; v_gene: TRBV6-1; CDR3nt: TGTGCCAGCAGTGGGACAGGGGGCATTGGAAGCAATCAGCCCCAGCATTTT; CDR3aa: CASSGTGGIGSNQPQHF
d_gene: -; abundance: few; j_gene: TRBJ1-1; v_gene: TRBV5-1; CDR3nt: TGCGCCAGCAGCCCACGACAGCGGGCGGACACTGAAGCTTTCTTT; CDR3aa: CASSPRQRADTEAFF
d_gene: TRBD1; abundance: -; j_gene: TRBJ1-3; v_gene: TRBV24-1; CDR3nt: TGTGCCACCAGTGCTTACAGGGGGCTGTCTGGAAACACCATATATTTT; CDR3aa: CATSAYRGLSGNTIYF
d_gene: -; abundance: once; j_gene: TRBJ1-2; v_gene: TRBV6-2/TRBV6-3; CDR3nt: TGTGCCAGCAGTTACCCGGACACGGCTCATGGCTACACCTTC; CDR3aa: CASSYPDTAHGYTF
d_gene: TRBD2; abundance: -; j_gene: TRBJ2-1; v_gene: TRBV4-2; CDR3nt: TGTGCCAGCAGCCGGGACCTCGTTCGGGAGGGCTCCTACAATGAGCAGTTCTTC; CDR3aa: CASSRDLVREGSYNEQFF
d_gene: TRBD1; abundance: -; j_gene: TRBJ2-6; v_gene: TRBV30; CDR3nt: TGTGCCTGGACCCGGGACAGGCTAGGGCTGGGAGGGGCCAACGTCCTGACTTTC; CDR3aa: CAWTRDRLGLGGANVLTF
d_gene: TRBD1; abundance: -; j_gene: TRBJ2-1; v_gene: TRBV6-2/TRBV6-3; CDR3nt: TGTGCCAGCAGTTACTTGGGACAGGGTGTCCCCAATGAGCAGTTCTTC; CDR3aa: CASSYLGQGVPNEQFF
d_gene: -; abundance: -; j_gene: TRBJ2-5; v_gene: TRBV28; CDR3nt: TGTGCCAGCTGCGGTAACGCAGGGCGGCAAGAGACCCAGTACTTC; CDR3aa: CASCGNAGRQETQYF
d_gene: -; abundance: -; j_gene: TRBJ2-1; v_gene: TRBV28; CDR3nt: TGTGCCAGCAGTTCCCCCGGGACCTACAATGAGCAGTTCTTC; CDR3aa: CASSSPGTYNEQFF
d_gene: -; abundance: once; j_gene: TRBJ1-3; v_gene: TRBV6-2/TRBV6-3; CDR3nt: TGTGCCAGCAGTTCCCGACAGCTTCGGGGAAACACCATATATTTT; CDR3aa: CASSSRQLRGNTIYF
d_gene: TRBD1; abundance: few; j_gene: TRBJ1-5; v_gene: TRBV6-2/TRBV6-3; CDR3nt: TGTGCCAGCAGTCCGTCCCGGGACAGGGGTTGGAATAATCAGCCCCAGCATTTT; CDR3aa: CASSPSRDRGWNNQPQHF
d_gene: -; abundance: -; j_gene: TRBJ1-4; v_gene: TRBV21-1; CDR3nt: TGTGCCAGCAGCACAGGGGCCGTCGGGAAACTGTTTTTT; CDR3aa: CASSTGAVGKLFF
d_gene: -; abundance: -; j_gene: TRBJ2-1; v_gene: TRBV11-2; CDR3nt: TGTGCCAGCAGCTTAGTGGTCCTAGGCAATGAGCAGTTCTTC; CDR3aa: CASSLVVLGNEQFF
d_gene: -; abundance: -; j_gene: TRBJ1-2; v_gene: TRBV9; CDR3nt: TGTGCCAGCAGCGTAGCAGGGTTTAACTATGGCTACACCTTC; CDR3aa: CASSVAGFNYGYTF
d_gene: -; abundance: -; j_gene: TRBJ1-1; v_gene: TRBV7-9; CDR3nt: TGTGCCAGCAGCCTAGCCGGGGGGATGGGGATGAACACTGAAGCTTTCTTT; CDR3aa: CASSLAGGMGMNTEAFF